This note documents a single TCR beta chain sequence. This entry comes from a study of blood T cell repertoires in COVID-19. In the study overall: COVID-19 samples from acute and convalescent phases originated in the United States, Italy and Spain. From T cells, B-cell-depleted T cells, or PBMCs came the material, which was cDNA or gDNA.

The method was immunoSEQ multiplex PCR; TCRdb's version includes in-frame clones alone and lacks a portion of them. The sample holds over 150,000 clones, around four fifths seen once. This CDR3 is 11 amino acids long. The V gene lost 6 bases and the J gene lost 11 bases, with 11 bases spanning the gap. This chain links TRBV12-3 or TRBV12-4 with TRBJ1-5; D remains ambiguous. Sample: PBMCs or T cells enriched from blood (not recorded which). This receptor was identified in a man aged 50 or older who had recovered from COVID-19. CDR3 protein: CASSSYGAQHF. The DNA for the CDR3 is TGTGCCAGCAGCTCCTACGGAGCCCAGCATTTT.